The 26 T cell receptor beta chains listed next were all sequenced from one sample in a study of pediatric ulcerative colitis. Using immunoSEQ multiplex PCR, the repertoire was profiled, and TCRdb retains in-frame clones only, with some absent. The sample gives about 32,000 clones, around 80% of which show up once; approximately 4% is in the top ten. Specimen: blood. These receptors all come from a boy younger than 18 with severe ulcerative colitis.

This chain uses TRBV7-9 with TRBJ1-1; 11 nucleotides align to TRBD1. V lost 0 bases to trimming and J lost 8 bases; unmatched junction nucleotides: 8. The CDR3 has 16 amino acids. Per the germline V gene, CDR1 is SEHNR and CDR2 is FQNEAQ (reference sequence). The CDR3 DNA follows: TGTGCCAGCAGCTTAGCAACCGGGACAGGGGGTCGGGAAGCTTTCTTT. Encoded protein: CASSLATGTGGREAFF.

V and J are TRBV11-2 and TRBJ1-4; D remains unclear. CDR3 length: 13 residues. Germline V gene data show CDR1 as SGHAT and CDR2 as FQNNGV. The ends were cut back, 1 base at V and 7 bases at J, with 7 bases in the middle. The DNA for the CDR3 is TGTGCCAGCAGCTTAGGAGGGAGTGAAAAACTGTTTTTT. Residues: CASSLGGSEKLFF.

The rearrangement joins TRBV2 to TRBJ1-2; D remains ambiguous. Germline values: CDR1 SNHLY, CDR2 FYNNEI. V lost 4 bases to trimming and J lost 2 bases, with 14 bases between them. The CDR3 runs 15 residues. DNA of the CDR3: TGTGCCAGCAGTGTACTCCCGCGGCAGAACTATGGCTACACCTTC. This gives the protein CASSVLPRQNYGYTF.

The V and J genes are TRBV6-1 and TRBJ1-2; D gene unclear. V was shortened by 7 bases and J by 2 bases, with 11 bases between the two germline ends. Per germline, CDR1 MNHNS and CDR2 SASEGT. There are 13 residues in the CDR3. The CDR3 DNA is TGTGCCAGCACTTGGACGGTGAACTATGGCTACACCTTC. Amino acids: CASTWTVNYGYTF.

V is TRBV10-3 and J is TRBJ2-5, with 11 bases matching TRBD2. Germline-derived CDR1 and CDR2 are ENHRY and SYGVKD. Trimming at V came to 0 bases and at J to 2 bases, leaving 2 bases not matched to a gene. The CDR3 extends over 16 amino acids. The DNA of the CDR3 is TGTGCCATCAGTGAGTCGATAGCGGGGGGGCAAGAGACCCAGTACTTC. It codes for CAISESIAGGQETQYF.

This chain connects TRBV27 to TRBJ2-7; D possibly matches TRBD1 or TRBD2 (5 bases each). V was cut by 6 bases and J by 2 bases, with 11 bases left in between. In germline, CDR1 is MNHEY, CDR2 SMNVEV (reference sequence). The CDR3 contains 13 residues. The CDR3 DNA follows: TGTGCCAGCAGAGACGGGGCAGCCTACGAGCAGTACTTC. Translation: CASRDGAAYEQYF.

The J gene is TRBJ2-5, the V gene TRBV9; D possibly uses TRBD1 or TRBD2 (5 bases each). The germline V gene encodes CDR1 SGDLS and CDR2 YYNGEE. The CDR3 contains 14 residues. V lost 4 bases, J lost 2 bases, and 12 bases lay in between. This chain's CDR3 is CASSPGALQETQYF. CDR3 coding DNA: TGTGCCAGCAGCCCCGGGGCTCTTCAAGAGACCCAGTACTTC.

This clone was counted only a few times. The chain carries TRBV6-1 and TRBJ1-1; no reliable D call. The V end was cut by 7 bases, the J end by 0 bases, with 12 bases between. The length of the CDR3 is 14 residues. Germline V gene lookup returns CDR1 MNHNS and CDR2 SASEGT. This CDR3 reads CASTQQLMNTEAFF. CDR3 DNA: TGTGCCAGCACCCAACAGCTCATGAACACTGAAGCTTTCTTT.

The chain uses TRBV29-1 and TRBJ2-1; D not certain. The CDR3 length is 15 residues. Deletions cut 5 bases from V and 1 base from J, with 15 bases between. The V gene's germline CDR1 is SQVTM and CDR2 ANQGSEA. CDR3: CSVTLQILSYNEQFF. The CDR3 DNA sequence: TGCAGCGTTACGTTACAGATACTTTCCTACAATGAGCAGTTCTTC.

The genes are TRBV18 and TRBJ1-4; D ambiguous. This CDR3 spans 14 amino acids. Between the trimmed V and J ends, which lost 1 base and 5 bases, there was a span of 8 bases. Germline CDR1 is KGHSH and CDR2 is LQKENI. The CDR3 loop is CASSPQTENEKLFF. DNA for the CDR3: TGTGCCAGCTCACCACAGACGGAAAATGAAAAACTGTTTTTT.

The sample holds one count of this clone. J is TRBJ2-7 and V is TRBV12-5; no clear D gene. The V gene lost 2 bases and the J gene lost 0 bases, with 11 bases spanning the gap. Germline loops: CDR1 LGHNT, CDR2 FRNRAP. The CDR3 loop spans 15 amino acids. CDR3 protein: CASGLYPTVSYEQYF. The CDR3 bases are TGTGCTAGTGGTTTGTACCCGACGGTCTCCTACGAGCAGTACTTC.

The J gene is TRBJ1-4, the V gene TRBV15; D remains unclear. Per germline, CDR1 LNHNV and CDR2 YYDKDF (reference sequence). The V end lost 0 bases, the J end lost 5 bases, and 13 bases lay between the germline ends. The CDR3 length is 16 residues. CDR3 in amino acids: CATSRDTNPYNEKLFF. For the CDR3, the DNA is TGTGCCACCAGCAGAGATACTAACCCATACAATGAAAAACTGTTTTTT.

The rearrangement links TRBV7-2 to TRBJ1-1; no firm D call. V shed 1 base and J shed 0 bases, with 6 bases lying between them. CDR1 is SGHTA, CDR2 FQGNSA, per germline. The CDR3 loop spans 14 amino acids. The CDR3 is CASSLDRLNTEAFF. The CDR3 coding sequence is TGTGCCAGCAGCTTAGACAGACTGAACACTGAAGCTTTCTTT.

The V gene is TRBV18, the J gene TRBJ2-6; D could derive from TRBD1 or TRBD2 (5 bases each). Germline V gene sequence: CDR1 KGHSH, CDR2 LQKENI. Trimming removed 3 bases from V and 0 bases from J, with 12 bases in between. The CDR3 is 17 amino acids. The CDR3: CASSPGVPGSGANVLTF. In nucleotides, the CDR3 is TGTGCCAGCTCACCGGGGGTGCCGGGCTCTGGGGCCAACGTCCTGACTTTC.

V gene TRBV6-5 combines with J gene TRBJ2-7; 7 bases align to TRBD1. The length of the CDR3 is 15 residues. V was pared by 0 bases and J by 2 bases, with 4 bases of the junction left unmatched. The germline V gene encodes CDR1 MNHEY and CDR2 SVGAGI. In nucleotides, the CDR3 is TGTGCCAGCAGTTACTCAGGGACAGCTACCTACGAGCAGTACTTC. Its translation: CASSYSGTATYEQYF.

The V and J genes are TRBV7-9 and TRBJ2-1; the D call may be TRBD1 or TRBD2 (5 bases each). CDR1 and CDR2 from the germline V gene are SEHNR and FQNEAQ (reference sequence). The ends were cut back, 1 base at V and 12 bases at J, with 22 bases in the middle. The CDR3 is 16 residues long. CDR3 sequence: CASSLVNWDPNSGQFF. The CDR3 region has the DNA TGTGCCAGCAGCTTAGTTAATTGGGACCCCAATTCTGGGCAGTTCTTC.

The chain employs TRBV9 and TRBJ2-5, with D tentatively TRBD1 (5 bases). CDR3 length: 17 amino acids. CDR1 is SGDLS and CDR2 is YYNGEE in the germline V gene. V was cut by 4 bases and J by 0 bases, with 19 bases left in between. CDR3 amino acids: CASSSGPARTNQETQYF. CDR3 in DNA: TGTGCCAGCAGCTCCGGCCCGGCTAGGACAAACCAAGAGACCCAGTACTTC. The whole variable domain, remainder taken from reference TRBV9 and TRBJ2-5, is DSGVTQTPKHLITATGQRVTLRCSPRSGDLSVYWYQQSLDQGLQFLIQYYNGEERAKGNILERFSAQQFPDLHSELNLSSLELGDSALYFCASSSGPARTNQETQYFGPGTRLLVL.

The chain recombines TRBV7-8 with TRBJ2-5; D remains unclear. The germline V gene encodes CDR1 SGHVS and CDR2 FQNEAQ. V lost 3 bases to trimming and J lost 1 base, with 6 bases between them. CDR3 length: 13 amino acids. The DNA for the CDR3 is TGTGCCAGCAGCTTCCCCAGCCAAGAGACCCAGTACTTC. It translates to CASSFPSQETQYF. The variable domain in full, with the rest retrieved from reference TRBV7-8 and TRBJ2-5, is GAGVSQSPRYKVAKRGQDVALRCDPISGHVSLFWYQQALGQGPEFLTYFQNEAQLDKSGLPSDRFFAERPEGSVSTLKIQRTQQEDSAVYLCASSFPSQETQYFGPGTRLLVL.

This clone has only one observation. V usage is TRBV27 and J usage is TRBJ2-5; no firm D call. The ends were cut back, 3 bases at V and 5 bases at J, with 10 bases in the middle. CDR1 and CDR2 (germline): MNHEY, SMNVEV (reference sequence). CDR3 size: 13 residues. CDR3 sequence (DNA): TGTGCCAGCAGTTTGGGTGCGTGGGAGACCCAGTACTTC. Its translation: CASSLGAWETQYF.

This clone was seen once. This chain joins TRBV7-2 and TRBJ2-1, with D perhaps matching TRBD1 or TRBD2 (5 bases each). Germline CDR1 SGHTA, CDR2 FQGNSA. The V gene lost 3 bases and the J gene lost 5 bases, with 11 bases spanning the gap. The CDR3 sequence is 14 residues long. CDR3 sequence reads: CASSFIGAHNEQFF. The DNA for the CDR3 is TGTGCCAGCAGCTTCATCGGGGCCCACAATGAGCAGTTCTTC.

This chain connects TRBV7-6 to TRBJ2-5, with D unclear. With 1 base removed from V and 5 bases from J, the gap between germline ends came to 8 bases. This CDR3 spans 13 amino acids. Germline V gene lookup returns CDR1 SGHVS and CDR2 FNYEAQ. The CDR3: CASSLGIRETQYF. Here the CDR3 DNA reads TGTGCCAGCAGCTTAGGAATCAGGGAGACCCAGTACTTC.

This chain joins TRBV2 and TRBJ2-3, with 14 bases fitting TRBD2. Losses at the gene ends were 2 bases for V and 2 bases for J; bases not matched to a gene: 6. The CDR3 consists of 18 residues. Germline V gene sequence: CDR1 SNHLY, CDR2 FYNNEI. The chain's CDR3 is CASSEPGTSGGPTDTQYF. The CDR3 bases are TGTGCCAGCAGTGAACCCGGGACTAGCGGGGGCCCCACAGATACGCAGTATTTT.

This chain joins TRBV9 and TRBJ2-7; 9 nucleotides align to TRBD1. V shed 0 bases, J shed 4 bases, and the junction held 5 bases outside the gene matches. The CDR3 has 15 amino acids. The germline V gene encodes CDR1 SGDLS and CDR2 YYNGEE. The CDR3 DNA reads TGTGCCAGCAGCGTAGACGGGACAGGGCATTACGAGCAGTACTTC. This gives the protein CASSVDGTGHYEQYF.

The chain joins TRBV25-1 to TRBJ2-1; D might be TRBD2 (5 bases). CDR1 and CDR2 from the germline V gene are MGHDK and SYGVNS. CDR3 length equals 17 residues. Deletions cut 1 base from V and 0 bases from J, with 13 bases between. The chain's CDR3 is CASSESPKTSSYNEQFF. The CDR3 DNA sequence: TGTGCCAGCAGTGAATCCCCCAAAACTAGCTCCTACAATGAGCAGTTCTTC.

The J gene is TRBJ2-3, the V gene TRBV10-1, with D possibly called TRBD1 or TRBD2 (6 bases each). This CDR3 has 14 amino acids. Per germline, CDR1 WNHNN and CDR2 SYGVQD (reference sequence). V gave up 6 bases and J gave up 8 bases, with 18 bases separating them. CDR3 region: CASSGGSIGSTQYF. For the CDR3, the DNA is TGCGCCAGCAGCGGGGGCTCCATAGGTTCTACGCAGTATTTT.

V gene TRBV10-3 combines with J gene TRBJ1-3, with a tentative D call TRBD1 (6 bases). Per the germline V gene, CDR1 is ENHRY and CDR2 is SYGVKD. The CDR3 covers 14 residues. V lost 6 bases to trimming and J lost 2 bases, with 11 bases between them. The CDR3 DNA is TGTGCCATCAGAGGGGGGGGCCCTGGAAACACCATATATTTT. This codes for CAIRGGGPGNTIYF.